This TCR beta chain was identified during a study of T cell repertoires in cytomegalovirus infection. The wider study: A matching HLA type, together with CMV infection, was signaled by public TCR beta signatures. Study-level points and caveats: CMV carriers having the relevant HLA were flagged by cumulative public TCR beta family frequency. Dominating the ex vivo response were HLA-C-restricted CMV-specific TCR beta clonotypes.

From the reads, TCRdb called clonotypes with MiXCR, one entry per CDR3 protein. Of 350,000 to 450,000 distinct CDR3 sequences in the sample, roughly 20% were seen once. As concerns this clonotype: Its target is unknown.

Germline-derived CDR1 and CDR2 are SNHLY and FYNNEI. The V end was cut by 8 bases, the J end by 0 bases, with 10 bases between. This CDR3 contains 13 residues. The rearrangement uses TRBV2 and TRBJ2-5; D ambiguous. Sequenced input: PBMCs. The clonotype comes from a human donor in good health (CMV status not recorded). Some clones in this sample may be carry-over from other donors' samples. The CDR3 DNA reads as TGTGCCAGCGGACGGTTGAACCAAGAGACCCAGTACTTC. It codes for CASGRLNQETQYF.